The 25 T cell receptor beta chains given below trace back to one sample, sequenced in a study of T cell responses to AZD1222 COVID-19 vaccine (dated by TCRdb to the early 2020s). The sample's time point label, in plain terms: baseline before first vaccination. Library method: the immunoSEQ multiplex PCR assay. TCRdb holds this immuneACCESS table with in-frame rearrangements only. Some clones are missing; in checked studies, unresolved V genes explain under half, and the rest has no known cause. The sample table lists around 120,000 clones, around 92% of them with a count of one. The ten largest clonotypes hold 11% to 15% of the sample. The specimen comprised peripheral blood, sampled on day 0 of AZD1222 vaccination. The receptors here all came from an adult in good health.

The rearrangement links TRBV7-9 to TRBJ1-3; D might be TRBD1 (5 bases). V lost 2 bases to trimming and J lost 3 bases, with 11 bases between them. Germline lookup yields CDR1 SEHNR and CDR2 FQNEAQ (reference sequence). CDR3 length equals 15 residues. The DNA of the CDR3 is TGTGCCAGCAGCTTAAGTTGGGGCCGTGGAAACACCATATATTTT. Its translation: CASSLSWGRGNTIYF.

V gene TRBV4-3 combines with J gene TRBJ2-5, with D perhaps given as TRBD1 or TRBD2 (5 bases each). V lost 0 bases to trimming and J lost 5 bases, with 16 bases between them. This CDR3 contains 16 residues. The V gene's germline CDR1 is LGHNA and CDR2 YSLEER. CDR3 coding DNA: TGCGCCAGCAGCCAAGATGGTAGGGGAGAATGGGAGACCCAGTACTTC. Its translation is CASSQDGRGEWETQYF.

CDR3 DNA sequence: TGTGCCAGCAGTCTCTCGGACGGGACTGAAGCTTTCTTT. It codes for CASSLSDGTEAFF. The J gene is TRBJ1-1, the V gene TRBV12-3 or TRBV12-4, with D uncertain. The CDR3 sequence is 13 residues long. V was pared by 5 bases and J by 5 bases, with 12 bases between.

This chain connects TRBV10-1 to TRBJ1-2; no clear D gene. The germline V gene has CDR1 WNHNN and CDR2 SYGVQD (reference sequence). V was clipped by 2 bases and J by 5 bases, with 18 bases between them. CDR3 length equals 16 residues. The DNA of the CDR3 is TGCGCCAGCAGTGAGATCCGACCCAGCGGGAAATATGGCTACACCTTC. Encoded protein: CASSEIRPSGKYGYTF.

J is TRBJ1-4 and V is TRBV6-1; 8 bases fit TRBD1. Germline-derived CDR1 and CDR2 are MNHNS and SASEGT. Unmatched junction bases numbered 6, after V lost 0 bases and J lost 6 bases. The CDR3 extends over 16 amino acids. The CDR3 DNA is TGTGCCAGCAGTGAAGCGACAGGGGCCGGGGATGAAAAACTGTTTTTT. This gives the protein CASSEATGAGDEKLFF.

The J gene is TRBJ1-1, the V gene TRBV19; tentatively, D is TRBD1 (6 bases). V dropped 10 bases and J dropped 1 base, with 10 bases sitting between them. This CDR3 comprises 12 residues. The germline V gene encodes CDR1 LNHDA and CDR2 SQIVND (reference sequence). Here the CDR3 DNA reads TGTGCCACCGCCAGGGGGAACACTGAAGCTTTCTTT. It encodes CATARGNTEAFF. The whole variable domain, remainder taken from reference TRBV19 and TRBJ1-1, is DGGITQSPKYLFRKEGQNVTLSCEQNLNHDAMYWYRQDPGQGLRLIYYSQIVNDFQKGDIAEGYSVSREKKESFPLTVTSAQKNPTAFYLCATARGNTEAFFGQGTRLTVV.

The CDR3 loop reads CASSPEAGAYNEQFF. DNA for the CDR3: TGTGCCAGCAGCCCAGAAGCGGGGGCCTACAATGAGCAGTTCTTC. This sequence joins TRBV7-6 and TRBJ2-1; 8 positions match TRBD2. The CDR3 sequence is 15 residues long. Germline loops: CDR1 SGHVS, CDR2 FNYEAQ. After removal of 5 bases from V and 2 bases from J, the junction contained 5 bases not matched to a gene.

V and J are TRBV6-1 and TRBJ1-3; D unresolved. This CDR3 has 14 amino acids. Trimming shortened V by 3 bases and J by 4 bases, and 10 bases separated the two germline ends. CDR1 and CDR2 (germline): MNHNS, SASEGT. The DNA for the CDR3 is TGTGCCAGCAGTGATAGATGGTCGGGAAACACCATATATTTT. Its translation: CASSDRWSGNTIYF.

The V call is TRBV4-3, the J call TRBJ1-1, with D maybe TRBD1 (5 bases). The CDR3 runs to 13 residues. The V gene's germline CDR1 is LGHNA and CDR2 YSLEER. Between the trimmed V and J ends, which lost 8 bases and 4 bases, there was a span of 14 bases. CDR3 region: CASGLAGGTEAFF. The CDR3 DNA reads as TGCGCCAGCGGACTCGCGGGGGGCACTGAAGCTTTCTTT.

In its sample, this clone was seen once. The rearrangement links TRBV6-2 or TRBV6-3 to TRBJ2-7; 7 bases fit TRBD1. This CDR3 region has 15 residues. With V trimmed by 2 bases and J by 3 bases, 7 bases remained unmatched. Germline assignment: CDR1 MNHEY and CDR2 SVGEGT. Here the CDR3 DNA reads TGTGCCAGCAGTTACATCGGGACAGCTGGCTACGAGCAGTACTTC. This sequence encodes CASSYIGTAGYEQYF.

This clone was found once. The V gene is TRBV7-2, the J gene TRBJ1-5; D perhaps matches TRBD1 (5 bases). V lost 0 bases to trimming and J lost 2 bases, with 5 bases between them. The CDR3 length is 14 residues. Germline V gives CDR1 SGHTA, CDR2 FQGNSA. The CDR3 sequence: CASSLAGGNQPQHF. In DNA form, the CDR3 reads TGTGCCAGCAGCTTAGCGGGGGGCAATCAGCCCCAGCATTTT.

The rearrangement links TRBV27 to TRBJ2-7; maybe TRBD2 (5 bases). Trimming removed 8 bases at V and 0 bases at J, with 5 bases between. Germline CDR1 is MNHEY and CDR2 is SMNVEV (reference sequence). This CDR3 spans 11 amino acids. The CDR3 sequence is CASRDSYEQYF. The CDR3 region has the DNA TGTGCCAGCCGGGACTCCTACGAGCAGTACTTC.

This chain uses TRBV6-5 with TRBJ1-2; 7 nucleotides line up with TRBD1. Trimming took 6 bases from V and 2 from J; bases not matched to a gene: 9. Germline lookup yields CDR1 MNHEY and CDR2 SVGAGI. CDR3 size: 15 residues. CDR3 sequence (DNA): TGTGCCAGCAGACGATACAGGGGCGGAAACTATGGCTACACCTTC. The encoded protein is CASRRYRGGNYGYTF.

This chain uses TRBV6-5 with TRBJ2-5; 11 bases match TRBD2. Germline-derived CDR1 and CDR2 are MNHEY and SVGAGI. V was clipped by 6 bases and J by 2 bases; unmatched bases: 2. CDR3 size: 14 residues. CDR3 residues: CASRLAGEQETQYF. CDR3 bases: TGTGCCAGCAGACTAGCGGGAGAACAAGAGACCCAGTACTTC.

The rearrangement links TRBV2 to TRBJ1-6; D remains ambiguous. This CDR3 has 14 residues. Trimming took 8 bases from V and 4 from J, leaving 12 bases between them. The V gene's germline CDR1 is SNHLY and CDR2 FYNNEI. The CDR3 protein is CASDPTGYNSPLHF. CDR3 bases: TGTGCCAGCGACCCCACCGGATATAATTCACCCCTCCACTTT.

The chain uses TRBV9 and TRBJ2-5, with 7 nucleotides matching TRBD1. CDR3 size: 16 residues. Unmatched junction bases numbered 10, after V lost 2 bases and J lost 3 bases. CDR1 is SGDLS, CDR2 YYNGEE, per germline. In nucleotides, the CDR3 is TGTGCCAGCAGCGTTAGTCACAGGGGTTGGGAAGAGACCCAGTACTTC. It codes for CASSVSHRGWEETQYF. The complete variable domain, with remaining parts taken from reference TRBV9 and TRBJ2-5, reads DSGVTQTPKHLITATGQRVTLRCSPRSGDLSVYWYQQSLDQGLQFLIQYYNGEERAKGNILERFSAQQFPDLHSELNLSSLELGDSALYFCASSVSHRGWEETQYFGPGTRLLVL.

This clone was counted between two and nine times. The chain combines TRBV10-3 with TRBJ2-2; D remains ambiguous. The CDR3 extends over 15 amino acids. Trimming removed 3 bases at V and 4 bases at J, with 12 bases between. Germline assignment: CDR1 ENHRY and CDR2 SYGVKD. Written as DNA, the CDR3 is TGTGCCATCAGTGATACGGGTCGAAGCACCGGGGAGCTGTTTTTT. Its translation is CAISDTGRSTGELFF.

The chain has TRBV21-1 and TRBJ2-7; the table names TRBD1, a call not compared with the DNA. TRBV21-1 is deemed a pseudogene. The CDR3 is made up of 15 amino acids. The CDR3 DNA follows: TGTGCCAGCAGCCCCCTCCAGGGCAGCTCCTACGAGCAGTACTTC. Residues: CASSPLQGSSYEQYF.

The chain uses TRBV6-5 and TRBJ2-1; 11 positions agree with TRBD2. This CDR3 region has 13 residues. Germline V lookup: CDR1 MNHEY, CDR2 SVGAGI. With 7 bases clipped from V and 7 bases from J, the junction kept 3 bases outside the gene matches. The CDR3 bases are TGTGCCAGCAAGGCTAGCGGGGGGAATGAGCAGTTCTTC. Protein product: CASKASGGNEQFF.

The rearrangement uses TRBV4-3 and TRBJ2-5; D uncertain. With 1 base removed from V and 2 bases from J, the gap between germline ends came to 8 bases. CDR3 length equals 14 residues. Germline V gene lookup returns CDR1 LGHNA and CDR2 YSLEER. The CDR3: CASSQAQQQETQYF. CDR3 nucleotide sequence: TGCGCCAGCAGCCAAGCACAGCAACAAGAGACCCAGTACTTC.

This clone was seen a single time. The DNA of the CDR3 is TGTGCCACCAGCAGAGAGCCCACGGGGACAGGGCTGGACACCATATATTTT. This sequence encodes CATSREPTGTGLDTIYF. The rearrangement links TRBV15 to TRBJ1-3; TRBD1 matches 9 bases. The CDR3 has 17 residues. Germline CDR1 LNHNV, CDR2 YYDKDF (reference sequence). V gave up 0 bases and J gave up 8 bases; unmatched junction bases: 11. The variable domain in full, completed from reference TRBV15 and TRBJ1-3, reads DAMVIQNPRYQVTQFGKPVTLSCSQTLNHNVMYWYQQKSSQAPKLLFHYYDKDFNNEADTPDNFQSRRPNTSFCFLDIRSPGLGDTAMYLCATSREPTGTGLDTIYFGEGSWLTVV.

The rearrangement uses TRBV12-3 or TRBV12-4 and TRBJ1-6; D is undetermined. CDR3 size: 12 residues. V dropped 4 bases and J dropped 8 bases, with 6 bases sitting between them. CDR3 sequence (DNA): TGTGCCAGCAGTTCCGCCTATTCACCCCTCCACTTT. Translation: CASSSAYSPLHF.

This chain joins TRBV7-2 and TRBJ1-1; D is undetermined. Germline-derived CDR1 and CDR2 are SGHTA and FQGNSA. V lost 1 base, J lost 0 bases, and 12 bases lay in between. The CDR3 contains 16 residues. The CDR3: CASSLGFSNMNTEAFF. The DNA of the CDR3 is TGTGCCAGCAGCTTAGGGTTTTCCAACATGAACACTGAAGCTTTCTTT.

CDR3 nucleotides: TGCGCCAGCAGCGACCTAGAGAGAGGGGGCACTGAAGCTTTCTTT. Translation: CASSDLERGGTEAFF. The chain is built from TRBV5-1 and TRBJ1-1, with D maybe TRBD1 (6 bases). Per the germline V gene, CDR1 is SGHRS and CDR2 is YFSETQ. This CDR3 spans 15 amino acids. The V end was cut by 4 bases, the J end by 4 bases, with 17 bases between.

The chain recombines TRBV10-1 with TRBJ2-3, with 8 bases fitting TRBD2. The CDR3 is 14 residues long. Germline trimming cut 11 bases from V and 2 bases from J; bases unmatched to any gene: 9. In germline, CDR1 is WNHNN, CDR2 SYGVQD (reference sequence). The CDR3 DNA reads as TGCGCCCCTCCGCGGGGGGCCCCCACAGATACGCAGTATTTT. Residues: CAPPRGAPTDTQYF.